These 29 T cell receptor beta chains were all obtained from the same sample, sequenced in a study of T cells in Graves' hyperthyroidism and ophthalmopathy. Amplification targeted TCR beta CDR3 regions from RNA transcripts. Carried out on the TCR CDR3, a first-round RT-PCR used the HTBI primer set. One entry per CDR3 protein results from TCRdb running MiXCR on the multiplex PCR reads. The sample includes roughly 500,000 distinct CDR3 sequences, approximately 48% of them seen just once. The sample taken for sequencing was peripheral blood or thyroid tissue (not recorded which). Receptors were obtained from an adult woman with Graves' disease, either hyperthyroidism or ophthalmopathy (not recorded which).

As DNA, the CDR3 is TGTGCCAGCAAAGGACTAGCGGGAGAACACTACTACGAGCAGTACTTC. It yields the protein CASKGLAGEHYYEQYF. The rearrangement joins TRBV10-3 to TRBJ2-7, with TRBD2 matching over 13 bases. The CDR3 length is 16 residues. CDR1 and CDR2 from the germline V gene are ENHRY and SYGVKD. The trim removed 10 bases at V and 3 bases at J, leaving 12 bases unmatched.

This clonotype was recorded at least ten times. In nucleotides, the CDR3 is TGTGCCAGCAGCCCCTCGGAGCTACCCTTCCCCCTCCACTTT. Encoded protein: CASSPSELPFPLHF. The chain recombines TRBV7-9 with TRBJ1-6; D is unclear. Germline V gives CDR1 SEHNR, CDR2 FQNEAQ (reference sequence). Between the trimmed V and J ends, which lost 5 bases and 13 bases, there was a span of 18 bases. The CDR3 length is 14 residues.

The table lists this clonotype with a few counts. The V and J genes are TRBV15 and TRBJ2-7; possible D gene TRBD1, 6 bases. CDR3 length equals 14 residues. Germline lookup yields CDR1 LNHNV and CDR2 YYDKDF (reference sequence). With 3 bases removed from V and 2 bases from J, the gap between germline ends came to 11 bases. The CDR3 bases are TGTGCCACCAGCAGGGGGGCTAGTCCCTACGAGCAGTACTTC. It codes for CATSRGASPYEQYF.

This clonotype came up many times. The V and J genes are TRBV2 and TRBJ2-2, with unresolved D. Germline CDR1 and CDR2: SNHLY and FYNNEI. The V end lost 9 bases, the J end lost 5 bases, and 10 bases lay between the germline ends. There are 12 residues in the CDR3. The CDR3 DNA reads as TGTGCCAGATTTGGGGTTACCGGGGAGCTGTTTTTT. This gives the protein CARFGVTGELFF.

The V call is TRBV15, the J call TRBJ2-5; 8 positions agree with TRBD2. V was pared by 11 bases and J by 2 bases, with 13 bases of the junction left unmatched. Per the germline V gene, CDR1 is LNHNV and CDR2 is YYDKDF (reference sequence). This CDR3 has 15 amino acids. The chain's CDR3 is CAQRGIVRVQETQYF. As DNA, the CDR3 is TGTGCCCAGCGGGGGATAGTGAGGGTTCAAGAGACCCAGTACTTC.

This clonotype was observed a few times. This sequence joins TRBV9 and TRBJ1-2, with D maybe TRBD1 (5 bases). Germline V CDR1 and CDR2: SGDLS, YYNGEE. This CDR3 region has 13 residues. The V end lost 3 bases, the J end lost 5 bases, and 11 bases lay between the germline ends. The CDR3 reads CASSATDDYGYTF. The DNA of the CDR3 is TGTGCCAGCAGCGCGACAGATGATTATGGCTACACCTTC.

The rearrangement joins TRBV20-1 to TRBJ2-5; the D is unclear. The CDR3 loop spans 10 amino acids. Germline values: CDR1 DFQATT, CDR2 SNEGSKA (reference sequence). The germline V and J ends were trimmed by 6 bases and 7 bases, with 9 bases remaining between them. This CDR3 is CSARKGTQYF. As DNA, the CDR3 is TGCAGTGCCCGTAAGGGGACCCAGTACTTC.

This chain joins TRBV6-2 or TRBV6-3 and TRBJ2-7; a possible D gene is TRBD2 (6 bases). CDR1 is MNHEY, CDR2 SVGEGT, per germline. This CDR3 is 15 amino acids long. Trimming removed 2 bases at V and 3 bases at J, with 14 bases between. The CDR3 spells CASSYGRDRDYEQYF. The DNA for the CDR3 is TGTGCCAGCAGTTACGGGCGGGACCGAGACTACGAGCAGTACTTC.

This clonotype came up a few times. CDR3 sequence (DNA): TGTGCCACCAGTAGACGGATCGGCGAGCAGTACTTC. Translating it yields CATSRRIGEQYF. The chain has TRBV15 and TRBJ2-7; D is uncertain. Germline-derived CDR1 and CDR2 are LNHNV and YYDKDF (reference sequence). The CDR3 spans 12 residues. The V and J ends lost 6 bases and 6 bases respectively, with 12 bases between them.

Regarding this clonotype: The DNA is omitted, as the CDR3 cannot be located on it reliably, and the CDR3 follows TCRdb's listing. This chain links TRBV2 with TRBJ2-7; TRBD2, as called in the table, went unchecked against the DNA. The CDR3 is 23 residues long, counting both termini. Germline V CDR1 and CDR2: SNHLY, FYNNEI. The CDR3 is CASSGLALYLCASSLWQGYEQYF.

The chain's CDR3 is CASSLMGKPTEAFF. For the CDR3, the DNA is TGTGCCAGCAGCTTAATGGGGAAGCCCACTGAAGCTTTCTTT. The rearrangement links TRBV11-2 to TRBJ1-1; D is unclear. Germline CDR1 and CDR2: SGHAT and FQNNGV. V lost 2 bases and J lost 4, with 11 bases in between. This CDR3 is built from 14 residues.

The gene calls are TRBV5-1 and TRBJ1-4; the D gene is possibly TRBD1 (6 bases). The CDR3 totals 15 residues. From germline, CDR1 is SGHRS and CDR2 YFSETQ. V was cut by 2 bases and J by 8 bases, with 16 bases left in between. The CDR3 loop reads CASSFQPQGGEKLFF. DNA for the CDR3: TGCGCCAGCAGCTTTCAGCCACAGGGAGGAGAAAAACTGTTTTTT.

This clonotype was seen at least ten times. The V gene is TRBV7-6, the J gene TRBJ2-5; no clear D. Germline CDR1 is SGHVS and CDR2 is FNYEAQ. Trimming took off 3 bases at V and 5 bases at J, with 10 bases between the two ends. This CDR3 comprises 13 residues. CDR3 sequence (DNA): TGTGCCAGCAGCTTTAGCTTGGCGGAGACCCAGTACTTC. Translation gives CASSFSLAETQYF.

V usage is TRBV7-2 and J usage is TRBJ2-7, with D possibly being TRBD1 or TRBD2 (5 bases each). Germline loops: CDR1 SGHTA, CDR2 FQGNSA. The CDR3 sequence is 15 residues long. Trimming stripped 5 bases from V and 4 bases from J, with 18 bases between. CDR3 protein: CASSPQGRPQYEQYF. The DNA for the CDR3 is TGTGCCAGCAGCCCTCAGGGACGACCTCAGTACGAGCAGTACTTC.

This clonotype turned up a few times. The CDR3: CASSVSTGLGSPLHF. In DNA form, the CDR3 reads TGTGCCAGCAGCGTCTCGACAGGGTTGGGTTCACCCCTCCACTTT. The chain links TRBV9 to TRBJ1-6; 7 nucleotides align to TRBD1. In germline, CDR1 is SGDLS, CDR2 YYNGEE. The CDR3 spans 15 residues. V trimming: 2 bases; J trimming: 9 bases; junction bases outside the gene matches: 8.

This sequence joins TRBV7-2 and TRBJ2-5; no clear D. V was pared by 6 bases and J by 0 bases, with 14 bases between. CDR1 and CDR2 (germline): SGHTA, FQGNSA. The CDR3 extends over 15 amino acids. The CDR3 bases are TGTGCCAGCAGACCCCCGGGTTCCGACCAAGAGACCCAGTACTTC. As protein: CASRPPGSDQETQYF.

This clonotype was recorded only once. One end of the junction does not line up with germline, which may come from a read error. The chain recombines TRBV7-6 with TRBJ1-3; D call uncertain. This CDR3 is 14 amino acids long. The germline CDR1 and CDR2 sequences are SGHVS and FNYEAQ. The CDR3 loop is CASSPIGVGSTIYF. CDR3 nucleotide sequence: TGTGCCAGCAGCCCGATTGGAGTTGGAAGCACCATATATTTT.

As for this clonotype: Sequence at one end of the junction differs from germline and may be a read error. This CDR3 is CASSVIMTGNTGELYF. CDR3 bases: TGTGCCAGCAGTGTAATAATGACAGGCAACACCGGGGAGCTGTACTTC. The chain carries TRBV2 and TRBJ2-7, with a weak D call TRBD1 (6 bases). The CDR3 length is 16 residues. CDR1 and CDR2 from the germline V gene are SNHLY and FYNNEI.

V and J are TRBV12-3 or TRBV12-4 and TRBJ1-3; D not resolved. Trimming took 6 bases from V and 4 from J, leaving 16 bases between them. This CDR3 contains 15 residues. Here the CDR3 reads CASSPRPGLGNTIYF. Here the CDR3 DNA reads TGTGCCAGCAGCCCTCGGCCCGGACTGGGAAACACCATATATTTT.

In this sample, this clonotype turned up many times. The chain combines TRBV6-5 with TRBJ1-5, with TRBD1 as a possible D gene (5 bases). The V end was cut by 6 bases, the J end by 5 bases, with 14 bases between. The CDR3 consists of 14 residues. Germline loops: CDR1 MNHEY, CDR2 SVGAGI. CDR3 nucleotide sequence: TGTGCCAGCAGATCCGGGATGGGGGATCAGCCCCAGCATTTT. This translates into CASRSGMGDQPQHF.

This clonotype was observed a few times. The chain combines TRBV5-1 with TRBJ2-7; D tentatively reads TRBD1 or TRBD2 (5 bases each). Trimming took off 7 bases at V and 5 bases at J, with 10 bases between the two ends. CDR3 size: 11 residues. Germline CDR1 reads SGHRS; CDR2 reads YFSETQ. CDR3 sequence: CASGRGDEQYF. In DNA form, the CDR3 reads TGCGCCAGCGGCCGGGGCGACGAGCAGTACTTC.

This clonotype was seen repeatedly, ten times or more. This chain uses TRBV20-1 with TRBJ2-7; 7 bases align to TRBD2. V shed 6 bases and J 0 bases; nucleotides not matched to a gene: 8. Germline values: CDR1 DFQATT, CDR2 SNEGSKA (reference sequence). The CDR3 spans 14 residues. The CDR3 sequence: CSAYGLAASYEQYF. As DNA, the CDR3 is TGCAGTGCGTACGGGCTAGCGGCCTCCTACGAGCAGTACTTC.

This clonotype was counted ten times or more. The genes are TRBV12-3 or TRBV12-4 and TRBJ1-5; 8 nucleotides agree with TRBD1. After removal of 10 bases from V and 5 bases from J, the junction contained 10 bases not matched to a gene. This CDR3 spans 14 amino acids. CDR3 bases: TGTGCCACCGCTTCGGACAGGGTCGATCAGCCCCAGCATTTT. This encodes CATASDRVDQPQHF.

This clonotype was seen at least ten times. V usage is TRBV5-5 and J usage is TRBJ1-5, with a tentative D call TRBD1 (6 bases). Germline V gene lookup returns CDR1 SGHKS and CDR2 YYEKEE (reference sequence). The CDR3 loop spans 16 amino acids. Trimming left V 1 base short and J 1 base short, with 12 bases between. The chain's CDR3 is CASSLIGQGSNQPQHF. CDR3 nucleotide sequence: TGTGCCAGCAGCTTGATTGGGCAGGGGAGCAATCAGCCCCAGCATTTT.

The chain links TRBV29-1 to TRBJ1-5, with 9 bases identical to TRBD1. Per the germline V gene, CDR1 is SQVTM and CDR2 is ANQGSEA. The V and J ends lost 7 bases and 0 bases, in that order; junction bases with no gene match: 7. The CDR3 contains 15 residues. The CDR3 region is CSALGTGTSNQPQHF. The CDR3 region has the DNA TGCAGCGCTCTAGGGACAGGGACTAGCAATCAGCCCCAGCATTTT.

This chain links TRBV5-1 with TRBJ1-4, with TRBD1 matching 10 bases. The ends lost 4 bases at V and 6 bases at J; junction bases unmatched: 6. CDR1 and CDR2 from the germline V gene are SGHRS and YFSETQ. The CDR3 covers 15 residues. CDR3 sequence: CASSPRDRGDEKLFF. The CDR3, as DNA: TGCGCCAGCAGCCCACGGGACAGGGGTGATGAAAAACTGTTTTTT.

The chain links TRBV20-1 to TRBJ2-5, with 8 bases fitting TRBD1. V shed 3 bases and J 5 bases; nucleotides not matched to a gene: 5. CDR1 DFQATT and CDR2 SNEGSKA come from the germline V gene (reference sequence). The length of the CDR3 is 13 residues. The CDR3 DNA is TGCAGTGCTAGCGCGGACAGGGTGGAGACCCAGTACTTC. Protein product: CSASADRVETQYF.

This chain uses TRBV7-2 with TRBJ1-5, with D possibly being TRBD1 (5 bases). The germline CDR1 and CDR2 sequences are SGHTA and FQGNSA. Trimming removed 6 bases at V and 7 bases at J, with 16 bases between. There are 14 residues in the CDR3. DNA for the CDR3: TGTGCCAGCAGTTTTTGGGACGGGGGACAGCCCCAGCATTTT. It translates to CASSFWDGGQPQHF.

The chain combines TRBV20-1 with TRBJ1-2; D is perhaps TRBD1 (5 bases). Germline CDR1 DFQATT, CDR2 SNEGSKA (reference sequence). The V and J ends lost 3 bases and 6 bases respectively, with 26 bases between them. The CDR3 has 17 residues. CDR3 coding DNA: TGCAGTGCTAGTCCCCTGGTAGGCACTTCCGGGGACGATGGCTACACCTTC. Protein sequence: CSASPLVGTSGDDGYTF.